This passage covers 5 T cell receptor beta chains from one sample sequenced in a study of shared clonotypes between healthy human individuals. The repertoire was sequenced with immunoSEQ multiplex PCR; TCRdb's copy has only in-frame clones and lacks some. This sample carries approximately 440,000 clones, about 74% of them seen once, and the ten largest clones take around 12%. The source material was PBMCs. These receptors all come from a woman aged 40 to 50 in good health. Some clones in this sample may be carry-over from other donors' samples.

CDR3 nucleotide sequence: TGTGCCAGCAGCTTTTTAGCGACACTCGACTACGAGCAGTACTTC. It codes for CASSFLATLDYEQYF. The genes are TRBV7-2 and TRBJ2-7, with D perhaps TRBD2 (5 bases). There are 15 residues in the CDR3. Germline assignment: CDR1 SGHTA and CDR2 FQGNSA. V was clipped by 3 bases and J by 3 bases, with 15 bases between them.

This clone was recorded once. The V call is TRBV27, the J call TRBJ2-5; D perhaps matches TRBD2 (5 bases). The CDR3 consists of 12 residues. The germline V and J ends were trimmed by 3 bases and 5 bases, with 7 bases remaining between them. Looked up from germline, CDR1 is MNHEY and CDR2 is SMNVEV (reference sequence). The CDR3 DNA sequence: TGTGCCAGCAGTTTCTCGGGGGAGACCCAGTACTTC. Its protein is CASSFSGETQYF.

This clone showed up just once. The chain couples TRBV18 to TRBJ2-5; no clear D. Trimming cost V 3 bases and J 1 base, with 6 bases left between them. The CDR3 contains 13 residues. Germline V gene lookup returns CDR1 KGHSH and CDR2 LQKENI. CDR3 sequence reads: CASSPQVQETQYF. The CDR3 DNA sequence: TGTGCCAGCTCACCCCAGGTCCAAGAGACCCAGTACTTC. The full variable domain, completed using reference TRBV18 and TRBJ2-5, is NAGVMQNPRHLVRRRGQEARLRCSPMKGHSHVYWYRQLPEEGLKFMVYLQKENIIDESGMPKERFSAEFPKEGPSILRIQQVVRGDSAAYFCASSPQVQETQYFGPGTRLLVL.

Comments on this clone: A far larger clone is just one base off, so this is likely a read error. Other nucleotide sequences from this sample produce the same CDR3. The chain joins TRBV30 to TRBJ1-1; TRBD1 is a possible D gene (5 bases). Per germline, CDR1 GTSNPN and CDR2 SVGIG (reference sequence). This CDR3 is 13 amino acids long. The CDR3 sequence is CAWSETENTEAFF. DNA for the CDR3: TGTGCCTGGAGTGAGACAGAGAACACTGAAGCCTTCTTT. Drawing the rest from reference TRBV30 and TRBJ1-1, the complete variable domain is SQTIHQWPATLVQPVGSPLSLECTVEGTSNPNLYWYRQAAGRGLQLLFYSVGIGQISSEVPQNLSASRPQDRQFILSSKKLLLSDSGFYLCAWSETENTEAFFGQGTRLTVV.

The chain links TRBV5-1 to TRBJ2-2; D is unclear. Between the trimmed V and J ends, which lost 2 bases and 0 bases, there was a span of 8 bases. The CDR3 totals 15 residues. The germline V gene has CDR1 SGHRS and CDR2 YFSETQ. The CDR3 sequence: CASSFHHANTGELFF. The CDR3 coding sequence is TGCGCCAGCAGCTTTCACCACGCGAACACCGGGGAGCTGTTTTTT.